A selection of T cell receptor beta chains follows, all from one sample in a study of low-dose radiotherapy and immunotherapy resistance in tumors. TCRdb re-derived calls from the reads in MiXCR, one entry per CDR3 protein. Of about 100,000 distinct CDR3 sequences in the sample, 20% are singletons; the top ten hold over 3.5%. The sequencing used PBMCs, collected after low-dose radiotherapy plus immunotherapy. These receptors were obtained from a male donor with prostate cancer. Both conserved end residues are part of each CDR3. Each record gives: V gene, clone size, J gene, D gene, CDR3 protein, CDR3 DNA. D genes are given only for firm matches. Clone size, where shown, is once, few, many, or a class for clones that have expanded.

TRBV7-2	few	TRBJ2-7	TRBD1	CASSGQVGEQYF	TGTGCCAGCAGCGGACAGGTGGGCGAGCAGTACTTC
TRBV11-2	many	TRBJ1-1	.	CASSPDATEAFF	TGTGCCAGCAGCCCCGATGCGACTGAAGCTTTCTTT
TRBV3-1	.	TRBJ1-3	.	CASSQDGRGNTIYF	TGTGCCAGCAGCCAAGATGGGAGAGGAAACACCATATATTTT
TRBV11-3	many	TRBJ1-6	.	CASSYTLNSPLHF	TGTGCCAGCAGCTACACCCTTAATTCACCCCTCCACTTT
TRBV5-1	.	TRBJ1-4	.	CASNRNGATNEKLFF	TGCGCCAGCAACAGGAACGGGGCAACTAATGAAAAACTGTTTTTT
TRBV12-3/TRBV12-4	few	TRBJ2-2	.	CASSPPWDTGELFF	TGTGCCAGCTCCCCCCCGTGGGACACCGGGGAGCTGTTTTTT
TRBV5-4	.	TRBJ2-3	TRBD1	CASSSRGQGASTDTQYF	TGTGCCAGCAGCTCCCGCGGACAGGGGGCGAGCACAGATACGCAGTATTTT
TRBV7-2	.	TRBJ2-7	.	CASSPQGGQYREQYF	TGTGCCAGCAGCCCGCAGGGGGGACAGTATCGCGAGCAGTACTTC
TRBV27	.	TRBJ2-2	.	CASASPRQGNTGELFF	TGTGCCAGTGCCTCCCCCCGGCAGGGGAACACCGGGGAGCTGTTTTTT
TRBV18	many	TRBJ2-7	.	CASSPGAGRSYEQYF	TGTGCCAGCTCACCAGGGGCCGGGCGCTCCTACGAGCAGTACTTC
TRBV13	many	TRBJ2-1	TRBD2	CASSFLAGVDEQFF	TGTGCCAGCAGCTTCCTAGCGGGGGTCGATGAGCAGTTCTTC
TRBV6-6	many	TRBJ2-1	TRBD2	CASSPSNGGAPNEQFF	TGTGCCAGCAGTCCCTCAAACGGGGGGGCCCCCAATGAGCAGTTCTTC
TRBV5-4	.	TRBJ2-5	TRBD2	CASSAGLAGIQETQYF	TGTGCCAGCAGCGCGGGACTAGCGGGGATTCAAGAGACCCAGTACTTC
TRBV5-1	medium-sized	TRBJ1-6	TRBD1	CASSPGQVGVSPLHF	TGTGCCAGCAGTCCAGGACAGGTCGGAGTTTCACCCCTCCACTTT
TRBV3-1	many	TRBJ1-1	.	CASSQRGRGETEAFF	TGTGCCAGCAGCCAAAGAGGCAGGGGAGAAACTGAAGCTTTCTTT
TRBV5-1	many	TRBJ2-5	.	CASSLFSPDTHGETQYF	TGCGCCAGCAGCCTTTTTTCCCCGGACACCCATGGGGAGACCCAGTACTTC
TRBV5-1	many	TRBJ2-7	.	CASGGDISYEQYF	TGCGCCAGCGGGGGGGACATCTCCTACGAGCAGTACTTC
TRBV6-2/TRBV6-3	many	TRBJ1-5	.	CASNESNQPQHF	TGTGCCAGCAATGAGAGCAATCAGCCCCAGCATTTT
TRBV7-2	.	TRBJ2-3	.	CASSLDGDTDTQYF	TGTGCCAGCAGCTTAGACGGGGACACAGATACGCAGTATTTT
TRBV3-1	many	TRBJ1-1	.	CASSQVRSAEAFF	TGTGCCAGCAGCCAAGTTCGGTCCGCTGAAGCTTTCTTT
TRBV19	many	TRBJ2-5	.	CASGSPQLNQETQYF	TGTGCCAGTGGTTCCCCACAGCTTAACCAAGAGACCCAGTACTTC
TRBV27	many	TRBJ1-2	.	CASSPISANYGYTF	TGTGCCAGCAGCCCCATCTCGGCTAACTATGGCTACACCTTC
TRBV7-2	many	TRBJ2-3	TRBD2	CASSSDSGGALDTQYF	TGTGCCAGCAGCTCAGATAGCGGGGGGGCCCTCGATACGCAGTATTTT
TRBV18	many	TRBJ2-4	TRBD1	CASSPGTEDKNIQYF	TGTGCCAGCTCACCTGGGACAGAGGACAAAAACATTCAGTACTTC
TRBV3-1	.	TRBJ2-5	TRBD1	CASSQGSGQRLKETQYF	TGTGCCAGCAGCCAAGGCTCGGGACAGCGCCTAAAAGAGACCCAGTACTTC
TRBV12-3/TRBV12-4	many	TRBJ2-1	.	CASTLGDEQFF	TGTGCCAGCACCTTAGGGGATGAGCAGTTCTTC
TRBV6-8	many	TRBJ2-2	.	CASSYSSGGELFF	TGTGCCAGCAGTTACTCGAGCGGCGGGGAGCTGTTTTTT
TRBV12-3/TRBV12-4	.	TRBJ1-4	.	CASSLRGGNEKLFF	TGTGCCAGCAGCCTCAGGGGAGGTAATGAAAAACTGTTTTTT
TRBV7-6	many	TRBJ2-5	.	CASSVLAFETQYF	TGTGCCAGCAGCGTTCTAGCGTTTGAGACCCAGTACTTC
TRBV10-2	many	TRBJ2-2	TRBD2	CASGPSGAVDTGELFF	TGCGCCAGCGGGCCTAGCGGGGCGGTGGACACCGGGGAGCTGTTTTTT
TRBV12-3/TRBV12-4	many	TRBJ1-2	TRBD1	CASRSTGGLGGYTF	TGTGCCAGCAGGTCGACAGGGGGCTTGGGTGGCTACACCTTC
TRBV4-2	many	TRBJ2-7	.	CASSQDPRATYEQYF	TGTGCCAGCAGCCAAGATCCCCGGGCCACCTACGAGCAGTACTTC
TRBV6-4	many	TRBJ2-2	TRBD1	CASSGQGTGELFF	TGTGCCAGCAGTGGACAGGGCACCGGGGAGCTGTTTTTT
TRBV27	many	TRBJ2-1	.	CASSLWTPGLSNEQFF	TGTGCCAGCAGTTTGTGGACCCCGGGACTCAGCAATGAGCAGTTCTTC
TRBV6-2/TRBV6-3	many	TRBJ1-6	.	CASTYRGVGNSPLHF	TGTGCCAGCACCTACAGAGGGGTGGGCAATTCACCCCTCCACTTT
TRBV5-1	many	TRBJ2-7	TRBD2	CASSPEVGTTYEQYF	TGCGCCAGCAGCCCTGAGGTGGGGACTACCTACGAGCAGTACTTC
TRBV6-8	many	TRBJ2-5	TRBD2	CASGSSGGPGETQYF	TGTGCCAGCGGTTCTAGCGGGGGCCCTGGAGAGACCCAGTACTTC
TRBV10-3	few	TRBJ1-2	.	CAIRPGEDYGYTF	TGTGCCATCAGACCAGGGGAGGACTATGGCTACACCTTC
TRBV7-2	few	TRBJ2-3	.	CASSLALWGDTQYF	TGTGCCAGCAGCTTAGCGCTGTGGGGAGATACGCAGTATTTT
TRBV2	many	TRBJ1-5	.	CASSPLGNQPQHF	TGTGCCAGCAGCCCGTTGGGCAATCAGCCCCAGCATTTT
TRBV7-9	.	TRBJ1-1	.	CASSLSVTAAFF	TGTGCCAGCAGCTTGTCGGTGACGGCGGCTTTCTTT